This T cell receptor beta chain comes out of a study of molecular identifiers for immune sequencing clone quantification. This CDR3 has 12 residues. J gave up 9 bases and V 5 bases, and 7 bases lay outside the gene matches. Looked up from germline, CDR1 is SGHAT and CDR2 is FQNNGV. TCRdb independently ran MiXCR on the PCR reads; one entry per CDR3 protein. Of approximately 54,000 distinct CDR3 sequences detected, roughly 24% appear once; the ten largest clones hold over 1.5%. A remark on this clonotype: A much larger clone lies a single base off, so this may be a read error.

The J gene is TRBJ2-7, the V gene TRBV11-2; TRBD1 matches 7 bases. The sequence derives from a human donor in good health. Some libraries in this study had Jurkat cell RNA spiked in. The sequencing sample was made of naive CD8+ T cells from blood, with Jurkat cell RNA spiked in. Described subset: FACS-sorted CD8+CD4-CCR7+CD45RA+ naive T cells. In DNA, the CDR3 is TGTGCCAGCAGCGCCACAGGGGTCGCGCAGTACTTC. It codes for CASSATGVAQYF. The whole variable domain, remainder taken from reference TRBV11-2 and TRBJ2-7, is EAGVAQSPRYKIIEKRQSVAFWCNPISGHATLYWYQQILGQGPKLLIQFQNNGVVDDSQLPKDRFSAERLKGVDSTLKIQPAKLEDSAVYLCASSATGVAQYFGPGTRLTVT.